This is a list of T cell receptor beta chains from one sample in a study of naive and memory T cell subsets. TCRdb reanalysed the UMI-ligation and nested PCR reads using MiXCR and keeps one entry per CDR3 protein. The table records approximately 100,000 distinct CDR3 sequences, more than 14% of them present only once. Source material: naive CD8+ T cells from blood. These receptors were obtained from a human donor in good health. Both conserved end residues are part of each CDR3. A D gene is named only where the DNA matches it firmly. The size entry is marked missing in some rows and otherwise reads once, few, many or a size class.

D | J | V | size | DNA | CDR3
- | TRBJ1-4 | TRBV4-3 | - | TGCGCCAGCAGCCAGTACTCACAGGACACTAATGAAAAACTGTTTTTT | CASSQYSQDTNEKLFF
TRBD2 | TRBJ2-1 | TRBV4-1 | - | TGCGCCAGCAGCCAAGTAGGCGGGGGACCTTACAATGAGCAGTTCTTC | CASSQVGGGPYNEQFF
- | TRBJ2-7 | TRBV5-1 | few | TGCGCCAGCAGCGAATTTGTCAGGAGGGTGATGCACTTC | CASSEFVRRVMHF
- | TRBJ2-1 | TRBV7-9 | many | TGTGCCAGCAGCCGCGTGGACGGAGACTACAATGAGCAGTTCTTC | CASSRVDGDYNEQFF
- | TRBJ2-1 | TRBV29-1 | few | TGCAGCGTTGGATCTCTTATCGAGCAGTTCTTC | CSVGSLIEQFF
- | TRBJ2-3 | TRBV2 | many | TGTGCCAGCAGGTCGGGGGTCGAAGATACGCAGTATTTT | CASRSGVEDTQYF
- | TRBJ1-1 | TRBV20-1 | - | TGCAGTGCTAGAGACCGGATGAACACTGAAGCTTTCTTT | CSARDRMNTEAFF
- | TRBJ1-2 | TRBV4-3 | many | TGCGCCAGCAGCCAAGATAATACAGCTTATGGCTACACCTTC | CASSQDNTAYGYTF
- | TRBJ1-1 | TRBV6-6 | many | TGTGCCAGCAGTCAAGGGGGAGGTGAAGCTTTCTTT | CASSQGGGEAFF
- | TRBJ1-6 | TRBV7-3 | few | TGTGCCAGCAGCTTAGCAATTGGGAACTCCTATAATTCACCCCTCCACTTT | CASSLAIGNSYNSPLHF
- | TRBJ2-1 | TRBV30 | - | TGTGCCTGGAGTGTACTTACGGGAACAACCTACAATGAGCAGTTCTTC | CAWSVLTGTTYNEQFF
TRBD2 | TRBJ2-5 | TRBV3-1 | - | TGTGCCAGCAGCCAGGGACTAGCGGCTCAAATCCTGCAAGAGACCCAGTACTTC | CASSQGLAAQILQETQYF
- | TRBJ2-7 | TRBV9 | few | TGTGCCAGCAGCGTAGGGGCGGACTCCTACGAGCAGTACTTC | CASSVGADSYEQYF
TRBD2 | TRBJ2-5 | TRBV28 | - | TGTGCCAGCAGTTTAGGACTAGCGGTTCCGAGAGAGACCCAGTACTTC | CASSLGLAVPRETQYF
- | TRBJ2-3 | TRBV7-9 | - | TGTGCCAGCAGCCCTGCTAGGGGAGGAGATACGCAGTATTTT | CASSPARGGDTQYF
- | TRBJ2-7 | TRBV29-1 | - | TGCAGCGTGAGACAGTCCTACGAGCAGTACTTC | CSVRQSYEQYF
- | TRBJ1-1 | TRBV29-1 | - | TGCAGCGTTGCGAGGGGTGGGACTGAAGCTTTCTTT | CSVARGGTEAFF
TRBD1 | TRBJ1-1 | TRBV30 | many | TGTGCCTCGAGGGGGACAGGGATTACTGAAGCTTTCTTT | CASRGTGITEAFF
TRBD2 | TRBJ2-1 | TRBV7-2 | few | TGTGCCAGCAGCTTGTTAATGACTAGCGGGGGTCGAAGCTCCTACAATGAGCAGTTCTTC | CASSLLMTSGGRSSYNEQFF
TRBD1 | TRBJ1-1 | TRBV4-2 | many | TGTGCCAGCAGCCAAGTGGGGACAGGGGGCACTGAAGCTTTCTTT | CASSQVGTGGTEAFF
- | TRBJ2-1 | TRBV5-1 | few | TGCGCCAGCAGCTTGGTCGGGAACTCCTACAATGAGCAGTTCTTC | CASSLVGNSYNEQFF
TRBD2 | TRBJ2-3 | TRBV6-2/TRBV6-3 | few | TGTGCCAGCAGTTACCAACTAGCGGGGGGGGAAGATACGCAGTATTTT | CASSYQLAGGEDTQYF
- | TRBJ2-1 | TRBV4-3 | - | TGCGCCAGCAGCCAAGATAGGACCGACAATGAGCAGTTCTTC | CASSQDRTDNEQFF
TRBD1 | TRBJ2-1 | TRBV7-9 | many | TGTGCCAGCAGTTCCGGGACAGGCAATGAGCAGTTCTTC | CASSSGTGNEQFF
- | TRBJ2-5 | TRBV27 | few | TGTGCCAGCAGTCCTAGCTTCCGACTCCAAGAGACCCAGTACTTC | CASSPSFRLQETQYF
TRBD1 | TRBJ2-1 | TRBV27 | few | TGTGCCAGCAGTCGTCAGACAGGGGGCTGGGATGAGCAGTTCTTC | CASSRQTGGWDEQFF
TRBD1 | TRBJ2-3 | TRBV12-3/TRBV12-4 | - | TGTGCCAGCAGTGCCACTACAGGGGAAAGGGGCACAGATACGCAGTATTTT | CASSATTGERGTDTQYF
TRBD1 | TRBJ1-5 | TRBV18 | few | TGTGCCAGCCGGACAGGGGGCTTCAATCAGCCCCAGCATTTT | CASRTGGFNQPQHF
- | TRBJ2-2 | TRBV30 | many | TGTGCCTGGAGTGTACATGTTAACACCGGGGAGCTGTTTTTT | CAWSVHVNTGELFF
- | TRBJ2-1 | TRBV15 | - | TGTGCCACCAGCAGAGACGAAGCGGGTTTCGAGCAGTTCTTC | CATSRDEAGFEQFF
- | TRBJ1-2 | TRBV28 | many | TGTGCCAGCAGTTTAGTGACAGATTATAACTATGGCTACACCTTC | CASSLVTDYNYGYTF
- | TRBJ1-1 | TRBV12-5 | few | TGTGCTAGTGGTTTGGACACTGAAGCTTTCTTT | CASGLDTEAFF
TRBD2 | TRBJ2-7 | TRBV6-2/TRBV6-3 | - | TGTGCCAGCAGTTACTCAGCGGGGGCCTCCTACGAGCAGTACTTC | CASSYSAGASYEQYF
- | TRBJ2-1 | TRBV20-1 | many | TGCAGTGCTAGAGCGTTTGAACCCCTCAGCTCCTACAATGAGCAGTTCTTC | CSARAFEPLSSYNEQFF
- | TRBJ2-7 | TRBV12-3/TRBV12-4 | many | TGTGCCAGTTCCGCCCAGGTGGTCGAGCAGTACTTC | CASSAQVVEQYF
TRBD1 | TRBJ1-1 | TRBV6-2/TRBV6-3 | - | TGTGCCAGCAGTTACTCGAGGGACAGGACGACTGAAGCTTTCTTT | CASSYSRDRTTEAFF
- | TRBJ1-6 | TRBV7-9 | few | TGTGCCAGCAGCTTACCGGACACTGGGGATTCACCCCTCCACTTT | CASSLPDTGDSPLHF
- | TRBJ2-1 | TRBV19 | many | TGTGCCAGTAACCTAGCGAGCTCCTACAATGAGCAGTTCTTC | CASNLASSYNEQFF
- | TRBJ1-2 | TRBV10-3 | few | TGTGCCATCAGTGCCGTCACCATAGGCTATGGCTACACCTTC | CAISAVTIGYGYTF
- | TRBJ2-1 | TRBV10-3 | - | TGTGCCATCGGGCCAGGGACCCTTAGCTCCAATGAGCAGTTCTTC | CAIGPGTLSSNEQFF
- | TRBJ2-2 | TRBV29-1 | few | TGCAGTGCCGGGTCCTACTCTGAACCTAACACCGGGGAGCTGTTTTTT | CSAGSYSEPNTGELFF
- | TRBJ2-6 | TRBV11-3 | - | TGTGCCAGCAGCCCCCGTTCTGGGGCCAACGTCCTGACTTTC | CASSPRSGANVLTF
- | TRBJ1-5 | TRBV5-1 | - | TGCGCCAGCAGCTTGAGCGCAGGACTAAATCAGCCCCAGCATTTT | CASSLSAGLNQPQHF
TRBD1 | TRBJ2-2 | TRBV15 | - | TGTGCCATGGGACAGGGCGCCGGGGAGCTGTTTTTT | CAMGQGAGELFF
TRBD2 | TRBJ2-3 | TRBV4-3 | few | TGCGCCAGCAGCCAAGATACAGCGGGAGCGTCGAATACGCAGTATTTT | CASSQDTAGASNTQYF
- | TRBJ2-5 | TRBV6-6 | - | TGTGCCAGCGGGACCTCAGGAAGAGAGACCCAGTACTTC | CASGTSGRETQYF